The source of this TCR beta chain is a study of blood T cell repertoires in COVID-19. On the study more broadly: Sites across the United States, Italy and Spain contributed samples from acute and convalescent COVID-19. T cells, B-cell-depleted T cells, or PBMCs supplied cDNA or gDNA.

Per the germline V gene, CDR1 is SGDLS and CDR2 is YYNGEE. The CDR3 covers 15 residues. Unmatched junction bases numbered 5, after V lost 0 bases and J lost 3 bases. In the original processing: Amplification of reference gene primers provided the estimated nucleated cell counts. Data came from immunoSEQ multiplex PCR; TCRdb stores just in-frame clones and leaves some out. The V and J calls and clone size come from that table; D and trimming were worked out from the DNA. The sample holds about 300,000 clones, around four fifths seen once. Sequenced material: peripheral blood. This receptor was taken from a woman between 45 and 65 years old with acute or convalescent COVID-19. The chain has TRBV9 and TRBJ2-7, with 8 bases fitting TRBD2. This CDR3 reads CASSVAGGLDYEQYF. CDR3 in DNA: TGTGCCAGCAGCGTAGCGGGAGGGCTTGACTACGAGCAGTACTTC.